This T cell receptor (beta chain) was sequenced during a study of cytotoxic CD8 clonotypes in ibrutinib-treated CLL. The overall study: After treatment lasting a median about twelve months, range 6 to 36, response samples were collected. General observations from the study: Collection times varied between progressing and sustained-remission patients.

Details on this clone: No antigen is known for it.

The germline V gene has CDR1 MNHEY and CDR2 SMNVEV (reference sequence). CDR3 length: 14 amino acids. V was pared by 4 bases and J by 6 bases, with 5 bases of the junction left unmatched. TCRdb keeps only in-frame clones here, not all; method: immunoSEQ multiplex PCR. The sample includes some 76,000 clones, roughly 85% of them seen just once. The sequence derives from a human donor with chronic lymphocytic leukemia. J is TRBJ2-7 and V is TRBV27; TRBD1 agrees at 11 bases. Here the sequenced sample was PBMCs, taken after 24 months of ibrutinib treatment. Here the CDR3 reads CASSWGQGGSEQYF. CDR3 coding DNA: TGTGCCAGCAGTTGGGGACAGGGGGGGTCCGAGCAGTACTTC.